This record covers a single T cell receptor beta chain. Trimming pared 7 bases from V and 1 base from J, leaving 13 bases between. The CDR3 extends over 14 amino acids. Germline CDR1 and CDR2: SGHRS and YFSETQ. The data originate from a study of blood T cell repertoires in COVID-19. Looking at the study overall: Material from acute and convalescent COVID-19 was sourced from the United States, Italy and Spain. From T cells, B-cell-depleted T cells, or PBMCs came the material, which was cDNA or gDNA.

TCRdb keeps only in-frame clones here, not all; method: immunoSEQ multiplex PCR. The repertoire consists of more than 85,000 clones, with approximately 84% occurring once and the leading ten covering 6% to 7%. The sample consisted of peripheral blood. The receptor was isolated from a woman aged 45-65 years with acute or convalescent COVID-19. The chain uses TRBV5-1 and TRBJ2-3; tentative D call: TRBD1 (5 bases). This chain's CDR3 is CASFSGAGTDTQYF. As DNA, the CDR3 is TGCGCCAGCTTCAGTGGGGCTGGCACAGATACGCAGTATTTT.